Here is one T cell receptor (beta chain) with its context. Sequencing was performed with immunoSEQ multiplex PCR; in TCRdb, only in-frame clones are kept and a portion is missing. The sample records hundreds of thousands of clones, around 84% being singletons. V shed 0 bases and J shed 0 bases, with 12 bases lying between them. The CDR3 is 16 amino acids. In germline, CDR1 is SGHKS, CDR2 YYEKEE (reference sequence). Living in about two dozen US areas, the participants were between about 18 and 90 years of age. Recovered participants had two consecutive negative NP/OP PCR tests, healthcare professional clearance, or symptom resolution. This record comes from a study of blood T cell repertoires in COVID-19. Study overall: PBMCs, B-cell-depleted T cells, or T cells provided the cDNA or gDNA that made up the material.

The TCR comes from a woman aged 45-60 years who had recovered from COVID-19. Sequencing used PBMCs or T cells enriched from blood (not recorded which). This rearrangement joins TRBV5-5 to TRBJ1-1; D not certain. The CDR3 spells CASSLVPGIMNTEAFF. In DNA, the CDR3 is TGTGCCAGCAGCTTGGTTCCGGGGATTATGAACACTGAAGCTTTCTTT. The variable domain in full, with the rest retrieved from reference TRBV5-5 and TRBJ1-1, is DAGVTQSPTHLIKTRGQQVTLRCSPISGHKSVSWYQQVLGQGPQFIFQYYEKEERGRGNFPDRFSARQFPNYSSELNVNALLLGDSALYLCASSLVPGIMNTEAFFGQGTRLTVV.